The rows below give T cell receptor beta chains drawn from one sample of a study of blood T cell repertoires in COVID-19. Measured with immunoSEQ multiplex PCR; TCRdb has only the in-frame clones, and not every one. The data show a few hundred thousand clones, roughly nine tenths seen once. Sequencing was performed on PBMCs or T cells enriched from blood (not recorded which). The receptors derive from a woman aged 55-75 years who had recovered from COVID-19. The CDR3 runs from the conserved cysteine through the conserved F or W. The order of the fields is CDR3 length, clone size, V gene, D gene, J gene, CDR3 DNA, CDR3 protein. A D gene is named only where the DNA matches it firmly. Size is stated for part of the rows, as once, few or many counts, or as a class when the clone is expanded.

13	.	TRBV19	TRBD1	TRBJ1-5	TGTGCAGCCTCGGGACAGGGGGCCCAGCCCCAGCATTTT	CAASGQGAQPQHF
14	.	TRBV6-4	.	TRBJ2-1	TGTGCCAGCAGTCCGACGACAGTGAACAATGAGCAGTTCTTC	CASSPTTVNNEQFF
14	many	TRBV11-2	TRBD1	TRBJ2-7	TGTGCCAGCAGCAGGACAGGCCTCACCTACGAGCAGTACTTC	CASSRTGLTYEQYF
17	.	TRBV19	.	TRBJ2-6	TGTGCCAGTAGTGCCCGACAAGTACCCTCTGGGGCCAACGTCCTGACTTTC	CASSARQVPSGANVLTF
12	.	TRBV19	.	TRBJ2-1	TGTGCCAGTAGTTTCCTGGACGGCAGGGAGTTCTTC	CASSFLDGREFF
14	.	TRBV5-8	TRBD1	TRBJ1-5	TGTGCCAGCAGTCCCGGGACAGGGAATCAGCCCCAGCATTTT	CASSPGTGNQPQHF
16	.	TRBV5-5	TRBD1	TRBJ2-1	TGTGCCAGCAGCACTCGGTCGGGACAGGGGTCCAATGAGCAGTTCTTC	CASSTRSGQGSNEQFF
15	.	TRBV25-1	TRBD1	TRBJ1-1	TGTGCCAGCAGTGAACAGGGGGCGCGGAACACTGAAGCTTTCTTT	CASSEQGARNTEAFF
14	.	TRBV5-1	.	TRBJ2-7	TGCGCCAGCAGCTTGGAGCGCGGGAACTACGAGCAGTACTTC	CASSLERGNYEQYF
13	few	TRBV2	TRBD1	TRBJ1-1	TGTGCCAGCAGAATCCAGGGGGGCACTGAAGCTTTCTTT	CASRIQGGTEAFF
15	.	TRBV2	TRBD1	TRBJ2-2	TGTGCCAGCACCCCGGACAGGGCGAACACCGGGGAGCTGTTTTTT	CASTPDRANTGELFF
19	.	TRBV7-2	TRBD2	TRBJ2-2	TGTGCCAGCAGCCCAACCGGGAGCCTAGCGGGGGGTTCTACCGGGGAGCTGTTTTTT	CASSPTGSLAGGSTGELFF
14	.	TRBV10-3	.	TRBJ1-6	TGTGCCATCAGTGAGTCCGGGGATAATTCACCCCTCCACTTT	CAISESGDNSPLHF
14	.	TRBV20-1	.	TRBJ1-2	TGCAGTGCTAGTCAAGGGGGACCCTCCTATGGCTACACCTTC	CSASQGGPSYGYTF
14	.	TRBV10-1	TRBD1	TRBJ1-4	TGCGCCAGCAGTGAGGGTAGGGGGCGAGAAAAACTGTTTTTT	CASSEGRGREKLFF
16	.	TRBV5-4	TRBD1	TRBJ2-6	TGTGCCAGCAGCTTATCAGGGGGCGGTGGGGCCAACGTCCTGACTTTC	CASSLSGGGGANVLTF
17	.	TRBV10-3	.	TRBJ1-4	TGTGCCATCAGTGAGTCTAGGTCGACAGACCGTAATGAAAAACTGTTTTTT	CAISESRSTDRNEKLFF
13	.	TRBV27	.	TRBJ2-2	TGTGCCAGCAGTTTAAGTCGCGCCGGGGAGCTGTTTTTT	CASSLSRAGELFF
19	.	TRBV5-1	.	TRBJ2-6	TGCGCCAGCAGCCCGCTTGGTCAGGGAAGTTTCTCTGGGGCCAACGTCCTGACTTTC	CASSPLGQGSFSGANVLTF
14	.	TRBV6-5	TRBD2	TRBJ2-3	TGTGCCAGCAGTTTCCGGGAGGGGCTGGATACGCAGTATTTT	CASSFREGLDTQYF
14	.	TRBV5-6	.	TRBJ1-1	TGTGCCAGCAGCTTGGTCGGTCCTTACACTGAAGCTTTCTTT	CASSLVGPYTEAFF
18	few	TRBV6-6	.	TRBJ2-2	TGTGCCAGCAGTCTCCAGACCCCCGGGGGAGCGAACACCGGGGAGCTGTTTTTT	CASSLQTPGGANTGELFF
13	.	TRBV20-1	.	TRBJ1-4	TGCAGTGCTGGTGGGGGGGTTTATGAAAAACTGTTTTTT	CSAGGGVYEKLFF
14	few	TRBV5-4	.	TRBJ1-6	TGTGCCAGCAGCTTCGGGTCGTCAGGGTCACCCCTCCACTTT	CASSFGSSGSPLHF
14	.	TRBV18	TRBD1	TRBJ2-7	TGTGCCAGCTCACCCTTCCGGGACAGCTACGAGCAGTACTTC	CASSPFRDSYEQYF
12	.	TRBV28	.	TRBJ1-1	TGTGCCAGCAGGGGGGGGTACACTGAAGCTTTCTTT	CASRGGYTEAFF
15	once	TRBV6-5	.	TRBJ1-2	TGTGCCAGCAGTTACTCGACTTCAGGGGTATTGGGCTACACCTTC	CASSYSTSGVLGYTF
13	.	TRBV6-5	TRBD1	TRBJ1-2	TGTGCCAGCAGCCGGGACAGATCCTATGGCTACACCTTC	CASSRDRSYGYTF
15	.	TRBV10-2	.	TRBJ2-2	TGCGCCAGCAGCGGGCTAGCCCCGAACACCGGGGAGCTGTTTTTT	CASSGLAPNTGELFF
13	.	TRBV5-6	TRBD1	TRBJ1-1	TGTGCCAGCAGCCAGGGGGCAAGTACTGAAGCTTTCTTT	CASSQGASTEAFF
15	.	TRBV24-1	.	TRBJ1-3	TGTGCCGCCGTTCAGGATGGGGGGGGAGGAAACACCATATATTTT	CAAVQDGGGGNTIYF
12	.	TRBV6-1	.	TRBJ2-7	TGTGCCAGCAGGGAAGACAGCCCGGTGTGCCACTTC	CASREDSPVCHF
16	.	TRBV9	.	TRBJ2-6	TGTGCCAGCAGCGTAGATGACTTCTCTGGGGCCAACGTCCTGACTTTC	CASSVDDFSGANVLTF
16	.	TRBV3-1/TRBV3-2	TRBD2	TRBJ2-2	TGTGCCAGCAGCCAGGAAGTAGCGGGGGGGACCGGGGAGCTGTTTTTT	CASSQEVAGGTGELFF
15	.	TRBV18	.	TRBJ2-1	TGTGCCAGCTCATCCTACAGGGATGGAATGAATGAGCAGTTCTTC	CASSSYRDGMNEQFF
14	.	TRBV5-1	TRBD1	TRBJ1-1	TGCGCCAGCAGCCACGGACAGGCGAACACTGAAGCTTTCTTT	CASSHGQANTEAFF
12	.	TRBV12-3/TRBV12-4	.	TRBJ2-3	TGTGCCAGCAGTTTTTACGGGGATACGCAGTATTTT	CASSFYGDTQYF
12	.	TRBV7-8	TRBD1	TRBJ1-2	TGTGCCAGCAGCGCAGGGGGCTTTGGCTACACCTTC	CASSAGGFGYTF
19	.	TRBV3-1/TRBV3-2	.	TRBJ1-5	TGTGCCAGCAGCCGACCCTCTGGCGCGGACAGCCATAGCAATCAGCCCCAGCATTTT	CASSRPSGADSHSNQPQHF
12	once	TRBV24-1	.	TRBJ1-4	TGTGCCACCAGTGATTTGACAGTGAAACTGTTTTTT	CATSDLTVKLFF
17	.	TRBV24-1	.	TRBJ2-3	TGTGCCACCAGTGATAAGGGGATAACAGGGAGAGGAGATACGCAGTATTTT	CATSDKGITGRGDTQYF
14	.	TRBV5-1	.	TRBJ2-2	TGCGCCAGCAGCTTGAGAGGGAACACCGGGGAGCTGTTTTTT	CASSLRGNTGELFF
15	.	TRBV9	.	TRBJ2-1	TGTGCCAGCAGCTTCGGGACAAACTCCTACAATGAGCAGTTCTTC	CASSFGTNSYNEQFF
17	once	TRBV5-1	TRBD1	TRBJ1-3	TGCGCCAGCAGCACTAGTACCGGGACAGGGGACGGAAACACCATATATTTT	CASSTSTGTGDGNTIYF
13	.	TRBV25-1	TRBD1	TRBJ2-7	TGTGCCAGCATGGCAGGGGGCTCCTACGAGCAGTACTTC	CASMAGGSYEQYF
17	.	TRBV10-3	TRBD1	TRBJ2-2	TGTGCCGTACTACCGGGACAGGGGAACACGAACACCGGGGAGCTGTTTTTT	CAVLPGQGNTNTGELFF
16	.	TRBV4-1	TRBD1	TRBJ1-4	TGCGCCAGCAGCCAAGTGGCGGCAGGGGGGCAGGAAAAACTGTTTTTT	CASSQVAAGGQEKLFF
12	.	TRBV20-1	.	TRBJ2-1	TGCAGTGCTAGTGCGGTATTGAATGAGCAGTTCTTC	CSASAVLNEQFF
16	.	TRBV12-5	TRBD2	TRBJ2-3	TGTGCTAGTGGTTTGGTACTGGGAGGGAACCCAGATACGCAGTATTTT	CASGLVLGGNPDTQYF
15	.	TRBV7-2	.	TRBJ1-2	TGTGCCAGCAGCTTTGACAGTTCTGCTAACTATGGCTACACCTTC	CASSFDSSANYGYTF
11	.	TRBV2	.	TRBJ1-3	TGTGCCAGCATATACGCGAACACCATATATTTT	CASIYANTIYF
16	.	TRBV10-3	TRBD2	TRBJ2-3	TGTGCCATCAGTGAAGGTCTAGCGGGCTTCACAGATACGCAGTATTTT	CAISEGLAGFTDTQYF
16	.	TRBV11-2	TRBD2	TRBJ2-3	TGTGCCAGCAGCTTAGGGGAGCGGGGCACCCAGAGTACGCAGTATTTT	CASSLGERGTQSTQYF
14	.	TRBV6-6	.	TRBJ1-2	TGTGCCAGCAGTAACCTTGGAGGAAACTATGGCTACACCTTC	CASSNLGGNYGYTF
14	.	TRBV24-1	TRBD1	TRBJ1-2	TGTGCCACCAGTGATTCGGACAGGGCGGGAGGCTACACCTTC	CATSDSDRAGGYTF
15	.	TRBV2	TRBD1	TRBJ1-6	TGTGCCAGCAGCCCCACAGGGGATGGTGGTTCACCCCTCCACTTT	CASSPTGDGGSPLHF
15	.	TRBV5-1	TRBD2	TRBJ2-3	TGCGCCAGCAGCTTACGGGGGGGCCCCGCAGATACGCAGTATTTT	CASSLRGGPADTQYF